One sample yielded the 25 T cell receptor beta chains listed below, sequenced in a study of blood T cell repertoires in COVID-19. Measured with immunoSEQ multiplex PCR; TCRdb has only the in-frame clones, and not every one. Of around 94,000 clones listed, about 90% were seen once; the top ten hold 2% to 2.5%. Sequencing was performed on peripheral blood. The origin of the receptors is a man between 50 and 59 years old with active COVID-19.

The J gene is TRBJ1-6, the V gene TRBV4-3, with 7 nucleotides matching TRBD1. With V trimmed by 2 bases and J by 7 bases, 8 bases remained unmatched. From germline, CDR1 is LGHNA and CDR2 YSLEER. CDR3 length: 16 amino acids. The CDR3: CASSQNPGQTNSPLHF. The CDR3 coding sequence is TGCGCCAGCAGCCAAAACCCGGGACAGACAAATTCACCCCTCCACTTT.

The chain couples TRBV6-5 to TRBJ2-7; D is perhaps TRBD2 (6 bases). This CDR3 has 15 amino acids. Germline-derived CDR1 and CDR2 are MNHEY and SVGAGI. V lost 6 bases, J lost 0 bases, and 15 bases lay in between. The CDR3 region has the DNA TGTGCCAGCAGAAATACCGGGACTGGCTCCTACGAGCAGTACTTC. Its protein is CASRNTGTGSYEQYF.

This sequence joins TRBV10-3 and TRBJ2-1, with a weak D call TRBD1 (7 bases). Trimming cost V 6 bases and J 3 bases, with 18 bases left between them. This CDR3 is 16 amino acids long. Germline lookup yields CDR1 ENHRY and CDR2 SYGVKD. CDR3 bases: TGTGCCATCAGCGGAGGGACAGACCCGATCTACAATGAGCAGTTCTTC. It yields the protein CAISGGTDPIYNEQFF.

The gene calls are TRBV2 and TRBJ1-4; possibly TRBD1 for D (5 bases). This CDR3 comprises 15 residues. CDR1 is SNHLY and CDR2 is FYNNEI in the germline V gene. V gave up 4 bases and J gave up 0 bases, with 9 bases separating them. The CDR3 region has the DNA TGTGCCAGCAGTGTACAACAGGCAACTAATGAAAAACTGTTTTTT. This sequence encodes CASSVQQATNEKLFF.

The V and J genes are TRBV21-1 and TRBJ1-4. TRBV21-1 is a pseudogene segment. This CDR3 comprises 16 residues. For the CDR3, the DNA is TGTGCCAGCAGCAAGAGGGCGGAAACAACTAATGAAAAACTGTTTTTT. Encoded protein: CASSKRAETTNEKLFF.

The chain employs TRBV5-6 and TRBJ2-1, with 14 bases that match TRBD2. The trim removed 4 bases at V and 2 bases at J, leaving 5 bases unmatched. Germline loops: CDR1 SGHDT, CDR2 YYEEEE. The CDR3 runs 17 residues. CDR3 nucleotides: TGTGCCAGCAGCACGAGGGGACTAGCGGGGGCCTACAATGAGCAGTTCTTC. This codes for CASSTRGLAGAYNEQFF.

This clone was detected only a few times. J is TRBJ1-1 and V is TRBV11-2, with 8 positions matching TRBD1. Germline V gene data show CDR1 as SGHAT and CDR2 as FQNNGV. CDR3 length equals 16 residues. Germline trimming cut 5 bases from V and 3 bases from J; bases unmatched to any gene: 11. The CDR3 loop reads CASSPTTWTGYTEAFF. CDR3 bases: TGTGCCAGCAGCCCTACAACCTGGACAGGGTACACTGAAGCTTTCTTT.

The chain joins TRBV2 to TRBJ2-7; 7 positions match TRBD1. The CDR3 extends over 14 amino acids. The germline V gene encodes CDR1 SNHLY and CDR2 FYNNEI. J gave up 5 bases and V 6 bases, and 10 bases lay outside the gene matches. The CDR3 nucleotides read TGTGCCAGCAGGGGAGCCGACAGGGTCCACGAGCAGTACTTC. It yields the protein CASRGADRVHEQYF.

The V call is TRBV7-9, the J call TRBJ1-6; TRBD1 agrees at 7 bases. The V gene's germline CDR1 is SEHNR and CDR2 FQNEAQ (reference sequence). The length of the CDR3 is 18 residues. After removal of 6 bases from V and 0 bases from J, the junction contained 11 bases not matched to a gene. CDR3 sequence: CASSSRQGSSSYNSPLHF. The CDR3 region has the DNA TGTGCCAGCAGTTCAAGACAGGGATCCAGCTCCTATAATTCACCCCTCCACTTT.

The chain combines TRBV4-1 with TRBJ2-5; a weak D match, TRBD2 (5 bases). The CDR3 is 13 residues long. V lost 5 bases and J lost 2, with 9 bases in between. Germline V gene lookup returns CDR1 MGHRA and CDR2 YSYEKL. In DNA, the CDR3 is TGCGCCAGCAGCTGGACTTTACAAGAGACCCAGTACTTC. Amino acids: CASSWTLQETQYF.

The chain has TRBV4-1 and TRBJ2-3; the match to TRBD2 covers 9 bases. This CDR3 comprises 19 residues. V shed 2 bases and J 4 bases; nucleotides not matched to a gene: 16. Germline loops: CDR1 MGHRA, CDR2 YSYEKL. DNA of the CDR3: TGCGCCAGCAGCCAATTTTCTACTCGCGGGGGGGCTTTTGCAGATACGCAGTATTTT. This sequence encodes CASSQFSTRGGAFADTQYF.

Here the CDR3 DNA reads TGTGCCAGCAGCTTAGGCGTCCGTTTTCTGGCGGGGGGGCGGAATGAGCAGTTCTTC. As protein: CASSLGVRFLAGGRNEQFF. The V gene is TRBV7-2, the J gene TRBJ2-1; 9 nucleotides match TRBD2. Germline V gene data show CDR1 as SGHTA and CDR2 as FQGNSA. J was trimmed by 7 bases and V by 1 base; bases with no gene match: 17. The CDR3 has 19 amino acids. Together with reference TRBV7-2 and TRBJ2-1, the CDR3 gives the full variable domain: GAGVSQSPSNKVTEKGKDVELRCDPISGHTALYWYRQSLGQGLEFLIYFQGNSAPDKSGLPSDRFSAERTGGSVSTLTIQRTQQEDSAVYLCASSLGVRFLAGGRNEQFFGPGTRLTVL.

CDR3 sequence reads: CASSLGGGPGEDEKLFF. In nucleotides, the CDR3 is TGCGCCAGCAGCTTGGGCGGGGGGCCAGGGGAGGATGAAAAACTGTTTTTT. The V and J genes are TRBV5-1 and TRBJ1-4, with D possibly matching TRBD1 (6 bases). The CDR3 contains 17 residues. V lost 0 bases and J lost 6, with 18 bases in between. Germline V gives CDR1 SGHRS, CDR2 YFSETQ.

CDR3 sequence (DNA): TGTGCCAGCAGCCACCCGATCGGGGGATACACCGGGGAGCTGTTTTTT. Residues: CASSHPIGGYTGELFF. The chain recombines TRBV11-3 with TRBJ2-2; the D gene is possibly TRBD2 (6 bases). Per germline, CDR1 SGHNT and CDR2 YENEEA. The CDR3 has 16 amino acids. V was clipped by 5 bases and J by 3 bases, with 16 bases between them.

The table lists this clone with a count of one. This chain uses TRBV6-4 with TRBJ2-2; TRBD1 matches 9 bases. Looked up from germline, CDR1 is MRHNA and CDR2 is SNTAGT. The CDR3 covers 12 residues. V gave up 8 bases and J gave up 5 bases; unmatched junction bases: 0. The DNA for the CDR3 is TGTGCCAGCGGACAGGGGACCGGGGAGCTGTTTTTT. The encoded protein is CASGQGTGELFF.

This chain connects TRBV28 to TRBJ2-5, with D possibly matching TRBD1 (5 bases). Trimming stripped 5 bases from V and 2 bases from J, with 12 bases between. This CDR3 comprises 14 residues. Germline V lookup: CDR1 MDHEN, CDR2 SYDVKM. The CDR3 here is CASSGRANQETQYF. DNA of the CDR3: TGTGCCAGCAGTGGCAGGGCCAATCAAGAGACCCAGTACTTC.

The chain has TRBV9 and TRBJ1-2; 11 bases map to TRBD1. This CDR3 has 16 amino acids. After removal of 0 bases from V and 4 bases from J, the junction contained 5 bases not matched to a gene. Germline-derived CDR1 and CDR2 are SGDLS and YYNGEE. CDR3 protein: CASSVGGQGGFYGYTF. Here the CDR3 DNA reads TGTGCCAGCAGCGTAGGGGGACAGGGGGGCTTCTATGGCTACACCTTC.

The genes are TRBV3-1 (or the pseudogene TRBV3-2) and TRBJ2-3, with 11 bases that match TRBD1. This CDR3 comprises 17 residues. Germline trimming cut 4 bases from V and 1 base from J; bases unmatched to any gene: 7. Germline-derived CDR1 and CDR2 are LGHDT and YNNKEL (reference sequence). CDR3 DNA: TGTGCCAGCAGCCGCAGGGGACAGGGGGGAGGCACAGATACGCAGTATTTT. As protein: CASSRRGQGGGTDTQYF.

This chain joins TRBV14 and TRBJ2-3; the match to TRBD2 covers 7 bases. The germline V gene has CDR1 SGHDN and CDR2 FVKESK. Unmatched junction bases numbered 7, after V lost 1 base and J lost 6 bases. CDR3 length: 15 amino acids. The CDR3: CASSQVLGLVDTQYF. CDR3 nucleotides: TGTGCCAGCAGCCAAGTGTTAGGACTAGTGGATACGCAGTATTTT.

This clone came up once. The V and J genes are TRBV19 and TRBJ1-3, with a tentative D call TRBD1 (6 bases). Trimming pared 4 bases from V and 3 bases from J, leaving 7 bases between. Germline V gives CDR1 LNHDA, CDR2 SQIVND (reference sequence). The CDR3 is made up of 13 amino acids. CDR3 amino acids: CASSRGGGNTIYF. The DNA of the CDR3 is TGTGCCAGTAGTAGAGGGGGTGGAAACACCATATATTTT.

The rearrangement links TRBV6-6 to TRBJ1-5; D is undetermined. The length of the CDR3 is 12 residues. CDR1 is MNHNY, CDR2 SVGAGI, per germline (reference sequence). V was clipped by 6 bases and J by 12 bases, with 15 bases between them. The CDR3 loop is CASRGDSGFQHF. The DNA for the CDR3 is TGTGCCAGCAGAGGTGATTCGGGGTTCCAGCATTTT.

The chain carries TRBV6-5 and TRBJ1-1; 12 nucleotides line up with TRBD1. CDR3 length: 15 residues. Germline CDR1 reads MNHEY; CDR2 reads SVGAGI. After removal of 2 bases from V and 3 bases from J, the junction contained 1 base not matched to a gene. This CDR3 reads CASSYGDRGHTEAFF. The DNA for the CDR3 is TGTGCCAGCAGTTACGGGGACAGGGGGCACACTGAAGCTTTCTTT.

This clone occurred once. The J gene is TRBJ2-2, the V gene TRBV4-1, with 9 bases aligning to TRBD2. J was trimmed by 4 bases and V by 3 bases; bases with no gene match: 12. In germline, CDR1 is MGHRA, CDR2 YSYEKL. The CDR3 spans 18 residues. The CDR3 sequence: CASSHGRLAGGGTGELFF. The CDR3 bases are TGCGCCAGCAGCCACGGGCGACTCGCGGGGGGGGGCACCGGGGAGCTGTTTTTT.

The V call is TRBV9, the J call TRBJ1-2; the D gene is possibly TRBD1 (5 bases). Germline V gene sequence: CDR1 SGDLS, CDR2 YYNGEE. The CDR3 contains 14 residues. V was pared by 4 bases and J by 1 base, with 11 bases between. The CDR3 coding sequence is TGTGCCAGCAGCCTTTTGGGGCTTAACTATGGCTACACCTTC. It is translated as CASSLLGLNYGYTF.

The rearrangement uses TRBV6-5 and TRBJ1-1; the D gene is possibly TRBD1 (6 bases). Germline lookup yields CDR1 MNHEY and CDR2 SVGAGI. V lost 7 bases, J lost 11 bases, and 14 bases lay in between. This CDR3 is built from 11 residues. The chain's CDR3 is CASTRGGRAFF. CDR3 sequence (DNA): TGTGCCAGCACCAGGGGCGGTCGGGCTTTCTTT.